This TCR beta chain was recovered during a study of tumor and adjacent non-tumor tissue in lung cancer. Overall study context: Patients comprised 12 adenocarcinoma, 2 squamous cell carcinoma and 1 small cell lung cancer. Aged roughly 30 to 85 years, patients included under 13 men and five or six women with stage I to III disease.

Study-wide results and caveats: Higher tumor TCR diversity was associated with shorter survival. Top 100 clones took a larger repertoire share in normal lung.

V dropped 10 bases and J dropped 1; count of bases not matched to a gene: 23. CDR3 length: 19 amino acids. Comment on this clonotype: Its target is unknown.

RNA was extracted from bulk tissue without any cell sorting. Three rounds of nested PCR, following a modified ARM-PCR protocol, produced the TCRbeta library. TCRdb reprocessed the multiplex PCR reads with MiXCR, giving one entry per CDR3 protein. The sample yields some 200,000 distinct CDR3 sequences, roughly 70% seen once. The receptor was derived from a man aged 55-75 years with non-small cell lung cancer. V usage is TRBV12-3 or TRBV12-4 and J usage is TRBJ2-3, with 7 bases identical to TRBD2. Sequencing was performed on lung tumor tissue. The DNA of the CDR3 is TGTGCCAACTTACAAGGGCCGCGGGAGACAAGGGGAGGCACAGATACGCAGTATTTT. This gives the protein CANLQGPRETRGGTDTQYF.